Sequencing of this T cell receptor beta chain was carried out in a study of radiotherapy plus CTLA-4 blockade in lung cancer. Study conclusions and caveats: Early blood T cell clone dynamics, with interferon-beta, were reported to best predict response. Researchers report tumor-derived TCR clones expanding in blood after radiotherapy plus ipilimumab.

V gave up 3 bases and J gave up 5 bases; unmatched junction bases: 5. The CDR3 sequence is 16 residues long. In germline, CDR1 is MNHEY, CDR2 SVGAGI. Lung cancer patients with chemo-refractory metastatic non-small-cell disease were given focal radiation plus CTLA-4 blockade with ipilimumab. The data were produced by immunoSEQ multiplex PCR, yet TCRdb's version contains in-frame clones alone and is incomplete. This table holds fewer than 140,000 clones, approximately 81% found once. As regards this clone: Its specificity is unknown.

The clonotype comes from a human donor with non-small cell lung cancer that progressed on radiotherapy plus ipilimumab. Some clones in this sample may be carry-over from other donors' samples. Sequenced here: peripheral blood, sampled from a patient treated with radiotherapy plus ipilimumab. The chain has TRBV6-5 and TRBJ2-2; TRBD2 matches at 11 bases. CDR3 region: CASSYTRTSGTGELFF. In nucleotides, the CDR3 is TGTGCCAGCAGTTATACCCGGACTAGCGGGACCGGGGAGCTGTTTTTT.